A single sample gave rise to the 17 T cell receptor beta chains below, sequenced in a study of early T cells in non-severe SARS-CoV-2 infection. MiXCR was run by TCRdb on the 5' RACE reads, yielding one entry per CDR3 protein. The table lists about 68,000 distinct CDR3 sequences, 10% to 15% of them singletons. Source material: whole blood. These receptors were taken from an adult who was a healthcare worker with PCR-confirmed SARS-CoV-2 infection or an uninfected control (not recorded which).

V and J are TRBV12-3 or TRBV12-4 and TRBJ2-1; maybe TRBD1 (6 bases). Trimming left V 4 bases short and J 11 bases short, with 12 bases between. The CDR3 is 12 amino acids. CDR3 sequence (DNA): TGTGCCAGCAGTTCCTTGGGGACAAAGCAGTTCTTC. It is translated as CASSSLGTKQFF.

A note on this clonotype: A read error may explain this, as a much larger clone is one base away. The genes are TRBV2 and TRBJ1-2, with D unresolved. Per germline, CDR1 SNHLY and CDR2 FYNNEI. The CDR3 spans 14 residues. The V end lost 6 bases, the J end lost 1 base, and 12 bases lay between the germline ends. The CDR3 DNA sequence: TGTGCCAGCAGAGATCGAACATTTAACTATGGCTACACCTTC. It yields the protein CASRDRTFNYGYTF.

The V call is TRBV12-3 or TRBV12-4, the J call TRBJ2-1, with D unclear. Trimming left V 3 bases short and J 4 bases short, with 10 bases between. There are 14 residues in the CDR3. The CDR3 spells CASSFETVYNEQFF. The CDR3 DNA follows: TGTGCCAGCAGTTTTGAGACGGTATACAATGAGCAGTTCTTC.

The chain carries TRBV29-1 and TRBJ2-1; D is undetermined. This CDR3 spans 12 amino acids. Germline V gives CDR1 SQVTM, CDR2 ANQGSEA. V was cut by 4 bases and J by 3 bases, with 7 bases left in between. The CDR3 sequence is CSVVPVYNEQFF. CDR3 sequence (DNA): TGCAGCGTTGTACCGGTCTACAATGAGCAGTTCTTC.

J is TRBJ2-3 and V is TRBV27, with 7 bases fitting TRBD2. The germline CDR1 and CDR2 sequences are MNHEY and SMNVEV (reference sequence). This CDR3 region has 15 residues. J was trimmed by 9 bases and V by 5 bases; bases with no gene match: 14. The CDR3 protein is CASSPGAGPPRTQYF. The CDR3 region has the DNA TGTGCCAGCAGTCCGGGAGCGGGGCCCCCCAGGACGCAGTATTTT.

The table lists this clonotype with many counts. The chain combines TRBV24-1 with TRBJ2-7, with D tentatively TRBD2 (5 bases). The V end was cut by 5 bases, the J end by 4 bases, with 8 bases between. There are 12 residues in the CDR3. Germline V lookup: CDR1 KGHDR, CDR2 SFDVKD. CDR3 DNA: TGTGCCACCAGTGCCGGAGGATACGAGCAGTACTTC. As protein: CATSAGGYEQYF.

The CDR3 coding sequence is TGTGCCAGCAGTGAATCGAAGGGCTCGGTGAACACTGAAGCTTTCTTT. Its protein product is CASSESKGSVNTEAFF. V and J are TRBV25-1 and TRBJ1-1; no definite D call. CDR3 length: 16 amino acids. Trimming removed 1 base at V and 0 bases at J, with 12 bases between. Germline CDR1 and CDR2: MGHDK and SYGVNS.

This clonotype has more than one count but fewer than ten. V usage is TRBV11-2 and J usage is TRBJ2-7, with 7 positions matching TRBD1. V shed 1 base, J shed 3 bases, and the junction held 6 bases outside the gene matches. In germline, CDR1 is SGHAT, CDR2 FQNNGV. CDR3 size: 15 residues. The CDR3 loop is CASSLGWDSRYEQYF. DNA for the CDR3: TGTGCCAGCAGCTTAGGCTGGGACAGCCGCTACGAGCAGTACTTC.

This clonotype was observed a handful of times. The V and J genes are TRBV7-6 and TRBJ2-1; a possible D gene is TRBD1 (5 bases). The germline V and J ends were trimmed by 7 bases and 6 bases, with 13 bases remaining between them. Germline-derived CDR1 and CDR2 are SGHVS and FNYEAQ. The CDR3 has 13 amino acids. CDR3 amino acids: CASTSDRFNEQFF. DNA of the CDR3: TGTGCCAGCACTTCCGACAGATTCAATGAGCAGTTCTTC.

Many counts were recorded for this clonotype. The CDR3 DNA follows: TGTGCCAGCAGGAAAACAGCCCCAGGGGCGGATGGCTACACCTTC. Protein product: CASRKTAPGADGYTF. This chain links TRBV7-9 with TRBJ1-2; maybe TRBD1 (6 bases). CDR1 is SEHNR, CDR2 FQNEAQ, per germline (reference sequence). This CDR3 comprises 15 residues. Trimming took off 6 bases at V and 6 bases at J, with 20 bases between the two ends.

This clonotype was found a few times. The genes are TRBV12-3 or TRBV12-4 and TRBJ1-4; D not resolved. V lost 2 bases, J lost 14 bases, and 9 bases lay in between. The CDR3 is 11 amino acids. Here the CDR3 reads CASSLSSALFF. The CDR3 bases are TGTGCCAGCAGTTTATCTTCAGCGCTGTTTTTT.

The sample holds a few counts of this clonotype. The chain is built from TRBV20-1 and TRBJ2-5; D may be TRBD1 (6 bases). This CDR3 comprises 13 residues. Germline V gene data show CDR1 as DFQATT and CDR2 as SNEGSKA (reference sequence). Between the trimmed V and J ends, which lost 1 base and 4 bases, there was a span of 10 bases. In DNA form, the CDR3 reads TGCAGTGCTAGAGGGGGGCTAGGAGAGACCCAGTACTTC. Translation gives CSARGGLGETQYF.

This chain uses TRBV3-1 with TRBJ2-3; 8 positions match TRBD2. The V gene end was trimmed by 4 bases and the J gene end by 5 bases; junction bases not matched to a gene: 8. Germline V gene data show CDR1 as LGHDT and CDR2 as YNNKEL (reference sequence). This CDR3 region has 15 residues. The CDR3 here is CASSPRGGAGDTQYF. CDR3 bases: TGTGCCAGCAGCCCTCGGGGGGGAGCTGGAGATACGCAGTATTTT.

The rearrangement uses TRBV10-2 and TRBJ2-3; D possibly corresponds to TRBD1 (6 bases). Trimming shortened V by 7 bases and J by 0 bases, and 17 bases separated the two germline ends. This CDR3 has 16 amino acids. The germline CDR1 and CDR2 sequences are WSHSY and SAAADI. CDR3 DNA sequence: TGCGCCAGCACTAAGGGGGAAACCTTTAGCACAGATACGCAGTATTTT. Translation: CASTKGETFSTDTQYF.

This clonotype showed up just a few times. The DNA of the CDR3 is TGCAGCGTTCGGAGGGGGGGCCAAGAGACCCAGTACTTC. Encoded protein: CSVRRGGQETQYF. V usage is TRBV29-1 and J usage is TRBJ2-5, with D maybe TRBD2 (7 bases). V lost 5 bases to trimming and J lost 1 base, with 11 bases between them. CDR1 SQVTM and CDR2 ANQGSEA come from the germline V gene. The CDR3 covers 13 residues.

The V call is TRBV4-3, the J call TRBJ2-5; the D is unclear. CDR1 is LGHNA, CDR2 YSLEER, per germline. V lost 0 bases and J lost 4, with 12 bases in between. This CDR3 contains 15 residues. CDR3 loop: CASSQDDRAGETQYF. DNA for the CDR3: TGCGCCAGCAGCCAAGATGATCGGGCCGGAGAGACCCAGTACTTC.

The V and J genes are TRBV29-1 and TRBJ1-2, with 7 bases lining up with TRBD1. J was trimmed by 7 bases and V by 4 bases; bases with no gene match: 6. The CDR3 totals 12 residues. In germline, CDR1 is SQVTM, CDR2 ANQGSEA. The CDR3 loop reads CSVGPRTGGYTF. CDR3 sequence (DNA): TGCAGCGTTGGGCCCAGGACAGGTGGCTACACCTTC.